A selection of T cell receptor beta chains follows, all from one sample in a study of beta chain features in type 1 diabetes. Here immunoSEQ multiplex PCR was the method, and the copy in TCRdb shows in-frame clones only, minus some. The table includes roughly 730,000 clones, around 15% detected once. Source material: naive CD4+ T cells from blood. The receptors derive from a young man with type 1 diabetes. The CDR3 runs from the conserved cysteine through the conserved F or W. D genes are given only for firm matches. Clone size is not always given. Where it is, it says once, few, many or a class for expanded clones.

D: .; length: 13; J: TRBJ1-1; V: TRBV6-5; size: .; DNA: TGTGCCAGCAGTTTTAGTCGGACAGCTGAAGCTTTCTTT; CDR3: CASSFSRTAEAFF
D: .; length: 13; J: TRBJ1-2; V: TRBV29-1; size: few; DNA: TGCAGCGTTGCCCCAAGGGTATCGGATGGCTACACCTTC; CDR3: CSVAPRVSDGYTF
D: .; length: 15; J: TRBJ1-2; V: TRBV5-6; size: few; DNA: TGTGCCAGCAGCTTAGGGGTGGGAGTATCCTATGGCTACACCTTC; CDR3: CASSLGVGVSYGYTF
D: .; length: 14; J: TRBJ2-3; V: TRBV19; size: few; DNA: TGTGCCAGTAGTATTTCTGTGACCCAGGATACGCAGTATTTT; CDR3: CASSISVTQDTQYF
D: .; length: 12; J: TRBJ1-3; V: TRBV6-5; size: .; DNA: TGTGCCAGCAGTTACGGTGGAAACACCATATATTTT; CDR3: CASSYGGNTIYF
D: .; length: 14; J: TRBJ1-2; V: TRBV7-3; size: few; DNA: TGTGCCAGCAGTCAAAGCCAGGGCGACTATGGCTACACCTTC; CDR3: CASSQSQGDYGYTF
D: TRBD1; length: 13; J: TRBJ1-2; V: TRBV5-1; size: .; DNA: TGCGCCAGCAGCCCGGGGACAGGGATTGGCTACACCTTC; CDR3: CASSPGTGIGYTF
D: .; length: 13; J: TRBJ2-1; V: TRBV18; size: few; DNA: TGTGCCAGCTCACCACTTACTAGCAATGAGCAGTTCTTC; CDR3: CASSPLTSNEQFF
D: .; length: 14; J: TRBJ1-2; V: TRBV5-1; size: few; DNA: TGCGCCAGCAGCTTGCTGGAGGCAGGCTATGGCTACACCTTC; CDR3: CASSLLEAGYGYTF
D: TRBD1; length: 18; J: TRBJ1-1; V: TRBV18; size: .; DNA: TGTGCCAGCTCACGTCATGAGGGGGCCGCCGGAGGGACCACTGAAGCTTTCTTT; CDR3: CASSRHEGAAGGTTEAFF
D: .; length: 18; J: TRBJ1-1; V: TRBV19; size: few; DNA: TGTGCCAGTAGTATAGACCCTCGGACAGAAACGATGAACACTGAAGCTTTCTTT; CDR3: CASSIDPRTETMNTEAFF
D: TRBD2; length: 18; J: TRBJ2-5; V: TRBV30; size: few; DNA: TGTGCCTGGAGTAAGACTAGCGGGGGGGCCTTTCCTAGGGAGACCCAGTACTTC; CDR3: CAWSKTSGGAFPRETQYF
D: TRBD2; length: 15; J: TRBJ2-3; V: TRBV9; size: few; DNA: TGTGCCAGCGCCGGGATAGCGGGGGGGACAGATACGCAGTATTTT; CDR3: CASAGIAGGTDTQYF
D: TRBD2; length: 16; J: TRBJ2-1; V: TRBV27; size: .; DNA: TGTGCCAGCAGTTCAGTAGCGGGGGCATCCTACAATGAGCAGTTCTTC; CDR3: CASSSVAGASYNEQFF
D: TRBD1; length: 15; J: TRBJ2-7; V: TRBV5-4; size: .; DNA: TGTGCCAGCAGCCCCTCGGGGACAGGGTCCTACGAGCAGTACTTC; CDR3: CASSPSGTGSYEQYF
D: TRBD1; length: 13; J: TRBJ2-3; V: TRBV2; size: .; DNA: TGTGCCAGCAGGCAGGGGGCTGGAAATACGCAGTATTTT; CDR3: CASRQGAGNTQYF
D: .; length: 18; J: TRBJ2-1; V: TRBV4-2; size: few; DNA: TGTGCCAGCAGCCAAGATTCTGTCAGTGGGGGGGCCTCTGGTGAGCAGTTCTTC; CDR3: CASSQDSVSGGASGEQFF
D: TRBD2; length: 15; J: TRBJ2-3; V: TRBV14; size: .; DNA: TGTGCCAGCAGCCGAGGGACTAGAGGCACAGATACGCAGTATTTT; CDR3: CASSRGTRGTDTQYF
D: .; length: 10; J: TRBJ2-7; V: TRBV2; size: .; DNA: TGTGCCAGCAGTGTACAAGAGCAGTACTTC; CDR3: CASSVQEQYF
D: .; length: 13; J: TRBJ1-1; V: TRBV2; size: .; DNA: TGTGCCAGCAGTGACCAAATGAACACTGAAGCTTTCTTT; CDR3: CASSDQMNTEAFF
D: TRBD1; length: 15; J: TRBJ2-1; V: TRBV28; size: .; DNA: TGTGCCAGCAGCAACTCCGGGACAGCGTACAATGAGCAGTTCTTC; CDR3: CASSNSGTAYNEQFF
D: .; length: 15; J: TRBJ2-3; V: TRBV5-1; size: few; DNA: TGCGCCAGCAGCTTGGTCGGGCCAAGGGCAGATACGCAGTATTTT; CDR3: CASSLVGPRADTQYF
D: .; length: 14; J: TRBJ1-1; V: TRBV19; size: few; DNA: TGTGCCAGTAGTATACAGGGGCAGGGGACCGAAGCTTTCTTT; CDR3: CASSIQGQGTEAFF
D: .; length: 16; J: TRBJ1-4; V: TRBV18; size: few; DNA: TGTGCCAGCTCCCAAAATCGGGGCAGCTCTAATGAAAAACTGTTTTTT; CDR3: CASSQNRGSSNEKLFF
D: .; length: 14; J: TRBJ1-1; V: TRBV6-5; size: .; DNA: TGTGCCAGCAGTTTCAGCTCCGGGGACACTGAAGCTTTCTTT; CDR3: CASSFSSGDTEAFF
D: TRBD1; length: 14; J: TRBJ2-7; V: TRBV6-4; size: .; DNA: TGTGCCAGCAGTCTGAGGACAGGGTCCTACGAGCAGTACTTC; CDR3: CASSLRTGSYEQYF
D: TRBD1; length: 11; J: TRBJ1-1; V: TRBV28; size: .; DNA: TGTGCCAGCAGCCGACCAGGGGGAGCTTTCTTT; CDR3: CASSRPGGAFF
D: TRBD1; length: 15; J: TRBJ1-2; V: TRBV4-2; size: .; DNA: TGTGCCAGCAGCCATGGGGACAGGGTGGCCTATGGCTACACCTTC; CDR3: CASSHGDRVAYGYTF
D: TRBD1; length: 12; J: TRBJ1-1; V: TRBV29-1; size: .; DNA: TGCAGCGGACAACAGGGGTCCACTGAAGCTTTCTTT; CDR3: CSGQQGSTEAFF
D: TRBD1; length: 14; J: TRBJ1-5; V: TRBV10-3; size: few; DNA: TGTGCCATCAGTCCGACAGGGGGAGAGCAGCCCCAGCATTTT; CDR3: CAISPTGGEQPQHF
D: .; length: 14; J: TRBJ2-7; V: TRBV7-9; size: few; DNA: TGTGCCAGCAGCCGGACTACAGGGAACTACGAGCAGTACTTC; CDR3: CASSRTTGNYEQYF
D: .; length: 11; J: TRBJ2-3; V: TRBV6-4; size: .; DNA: TGTGCCAGCAGTAGTGGGGATACGCAGTATTTT; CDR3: CASSSGDTQYF
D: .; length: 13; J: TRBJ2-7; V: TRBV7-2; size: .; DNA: TGTGCCAGCAGCTTAAGGGGCCCTGGGGAGCAGTACTTC; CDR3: CASSLRGPGEQYF
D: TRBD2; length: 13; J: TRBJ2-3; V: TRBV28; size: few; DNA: TGTGCCAGCAGTTTGTCGACTAGCGGGTTGGGGTATTTT; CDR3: CASSLSTSGLGYF
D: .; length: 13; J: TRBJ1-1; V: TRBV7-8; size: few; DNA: TGTGCCAGCAGCCGACAGCCGAACACTGAAGCTTTCTTT; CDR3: CASSRQPNTEAFF
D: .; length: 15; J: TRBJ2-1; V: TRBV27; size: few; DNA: TGTGCCAGCAGTTTATGGGCAGGCGACTTGAATGAGCAGTTCTTC; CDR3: CASSLWAGDLNEQFF
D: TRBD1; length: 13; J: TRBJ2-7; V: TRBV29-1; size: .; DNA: TGCAGCGTTGAGGGGACAGGGACGGTCGAGCAGTACTTC; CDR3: CSVEGTGTVEQYF
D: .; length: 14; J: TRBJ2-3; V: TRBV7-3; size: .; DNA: TGTGCCAGCAGCTTAAACGGAGGCACAGATACGCAGTATTTT; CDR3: CASSLNGGTDTQYF